The T cell receptor (beta chain) described here comes from a study of blood T cell repertoires in COVID-19. Sequencing was performed with immunoSEQ multiplex PCR; in TCRdb, only in-frame clones are kept and a portion is missing. There are hundreds of thousands of clones in the sample; about 87% occur only once, and approximately 1.5% lies in the top ten. Looked up from germline, CDR1 is MNHEY and CDR2 is SVGEGT. The CDR3 is 17 amino acids. V shed 2 bases, J shed 1 base, and the junction held 7 bases outside the gene matches. This clonotype was obtained from a woman aged 40 to 50 who had recovered from COVID-19. The V and J genes are TRBV6-2 or TRBV6-3 and TRBJ1-1; 10 nucleotides line up with TRBD1. Source material: peripheral blood. The CDR3: CASSYAGQGKPNTEAFF. Written as DNA, the CDR3 is TGTGCCAGCAGTTACGCGGGACAGGGGAAACCGAACACTGAAGCTTTCTTT.